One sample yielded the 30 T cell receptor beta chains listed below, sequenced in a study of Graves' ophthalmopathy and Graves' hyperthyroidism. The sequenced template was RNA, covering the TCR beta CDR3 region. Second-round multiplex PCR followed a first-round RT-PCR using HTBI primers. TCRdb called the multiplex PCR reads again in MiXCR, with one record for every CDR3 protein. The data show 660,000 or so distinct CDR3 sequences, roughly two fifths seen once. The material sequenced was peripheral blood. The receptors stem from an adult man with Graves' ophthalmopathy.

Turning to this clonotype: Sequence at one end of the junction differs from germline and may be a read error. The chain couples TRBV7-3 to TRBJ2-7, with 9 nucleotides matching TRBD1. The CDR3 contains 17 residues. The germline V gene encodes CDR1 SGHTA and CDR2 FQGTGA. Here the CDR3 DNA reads TGTGCCAGCAGCCTAACGACCGGGACAGGGACTACCTACGAGCAGTACTTC. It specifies CASSLTTGTGTTYEQYF.

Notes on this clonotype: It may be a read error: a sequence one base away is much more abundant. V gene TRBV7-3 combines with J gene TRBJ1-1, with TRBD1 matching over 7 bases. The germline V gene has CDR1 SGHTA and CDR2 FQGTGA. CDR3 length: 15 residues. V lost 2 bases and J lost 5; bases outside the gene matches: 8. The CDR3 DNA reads TGTGCCAGCAGCTTAGAAGGGACAGCCCTAACTGAAGCTTTCTTT. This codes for CASSLEGTALTEAFF.

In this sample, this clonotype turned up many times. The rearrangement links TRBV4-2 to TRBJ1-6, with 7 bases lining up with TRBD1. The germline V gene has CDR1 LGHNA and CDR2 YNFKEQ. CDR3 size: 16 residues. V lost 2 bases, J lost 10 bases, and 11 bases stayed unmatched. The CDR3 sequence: CASSQQQGKVGSPLHF. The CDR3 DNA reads TGTGCCAGCAGCCAACAACAGGGGAAAGTGGGGTCACCCCTCCACTTT.

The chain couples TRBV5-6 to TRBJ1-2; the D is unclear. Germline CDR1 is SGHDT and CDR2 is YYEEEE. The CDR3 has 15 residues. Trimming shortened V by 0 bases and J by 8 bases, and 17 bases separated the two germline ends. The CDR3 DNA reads TGTGCCAGCAGCTTGGCCCCGTGGACCTCGGAAGGCTACACCTTC. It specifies CASSLAPWTSEGYTF.

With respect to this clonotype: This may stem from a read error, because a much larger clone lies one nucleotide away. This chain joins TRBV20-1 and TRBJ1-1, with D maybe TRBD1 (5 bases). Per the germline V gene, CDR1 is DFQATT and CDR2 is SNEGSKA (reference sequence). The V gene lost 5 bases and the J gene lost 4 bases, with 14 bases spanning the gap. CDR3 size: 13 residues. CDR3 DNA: TGCAGTGCTGCAATTGACAGTCCCACTGAAGCTTTCTTT. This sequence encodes CSAAIDSPTEAFF.

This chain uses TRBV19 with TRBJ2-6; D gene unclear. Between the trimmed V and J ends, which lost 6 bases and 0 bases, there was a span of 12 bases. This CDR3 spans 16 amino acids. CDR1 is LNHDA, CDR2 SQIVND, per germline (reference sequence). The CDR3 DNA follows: TGTGCCAGTAGCCAAGGATGGGTCTCTGGGGCCAACGTCCTGACTTTC. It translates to CASSQGWVSGANVLTF.

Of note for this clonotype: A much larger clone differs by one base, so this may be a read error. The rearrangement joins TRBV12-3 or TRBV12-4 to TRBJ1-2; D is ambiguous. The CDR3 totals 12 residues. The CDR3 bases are TGTGCCGGCAGTTTGTTTCAGACCGGCTACACCTTC. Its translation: CAGSLFQTGYTF.

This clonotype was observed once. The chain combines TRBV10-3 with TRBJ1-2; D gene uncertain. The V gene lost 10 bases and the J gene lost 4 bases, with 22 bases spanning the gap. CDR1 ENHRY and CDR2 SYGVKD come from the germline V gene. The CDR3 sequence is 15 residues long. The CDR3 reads CASTRAGVSLYGYTF. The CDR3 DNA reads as TGTGCCAGCACGAGGGCCGGCGTTTCACTCTATGGCTACACCTTC.

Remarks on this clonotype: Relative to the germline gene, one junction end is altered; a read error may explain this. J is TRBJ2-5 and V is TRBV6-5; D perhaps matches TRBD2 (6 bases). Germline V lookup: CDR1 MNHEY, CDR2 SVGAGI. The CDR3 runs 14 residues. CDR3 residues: CAISSDGSGETQYF. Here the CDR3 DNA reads TGTGCCATCAGTTCTGACGGGAGTGGGGAGACCCAGTACTTC.

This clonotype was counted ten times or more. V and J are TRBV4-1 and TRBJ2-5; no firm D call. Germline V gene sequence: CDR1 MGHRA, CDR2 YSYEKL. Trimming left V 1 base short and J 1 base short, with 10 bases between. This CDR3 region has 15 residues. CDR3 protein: CASSQGGPIQETQYF. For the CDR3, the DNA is TGCGCCAGCAGCCAAGGAGGACCGATCCAAGAGACCCAGTACTTC.

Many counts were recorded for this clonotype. The CDR3, as DNA: TGTGCCACCAGCAGAGATTATAACAGCTTGAACACTGAAGCTTTCTTT. It yields the protein CATSRDYNSLNTEAFF. The chain is built from TRBV15 and TRBJ1-1; D gene ambiguous. V lost 0 bases and J 0 bases, leaving 11 bases between the germline ends. The CDR3 loop spans 16 amino acids. The V gene's germline CDR1 is LNHNV and CDR2 YYDKDF (reference sequence).

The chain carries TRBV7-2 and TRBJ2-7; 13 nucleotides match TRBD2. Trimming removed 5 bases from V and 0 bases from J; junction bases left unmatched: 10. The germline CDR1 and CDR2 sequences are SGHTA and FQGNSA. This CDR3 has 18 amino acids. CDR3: CASSGWGGTSGNSYEQYF. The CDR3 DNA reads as TGTGCCAGCAGCGGATGGGGGGGGACTAGCGGGAACTCCTACGAGCAGTACTTC.

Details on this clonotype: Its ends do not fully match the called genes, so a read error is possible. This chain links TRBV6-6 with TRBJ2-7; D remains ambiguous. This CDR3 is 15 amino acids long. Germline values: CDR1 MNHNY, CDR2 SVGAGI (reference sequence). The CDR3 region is CANSKTAPISYEQYF. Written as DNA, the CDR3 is TGTGCCAACAGTAAAACAGCTCCTATCTCCTACGAGCAGTACTTC.

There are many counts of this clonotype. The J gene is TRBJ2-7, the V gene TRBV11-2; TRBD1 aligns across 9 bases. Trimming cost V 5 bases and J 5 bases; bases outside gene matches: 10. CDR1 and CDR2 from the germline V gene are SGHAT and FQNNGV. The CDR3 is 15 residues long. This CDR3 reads CASSTAGTGSDEQYF. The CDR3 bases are TGTGCCAGCAGCACAGCCGGGACAGGGAGCGACGAGCAGTACTTC. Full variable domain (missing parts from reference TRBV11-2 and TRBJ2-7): EAGVAQSPRYKIIEKRQSVAFWCNPISGHATLYWYQQILGQGPKLLIQFQNNGVVDDSQLPKDRFSAERLKGVDSTLKIQPAKLEDSAVYLCASSTAGTGSDEQYFGPGTRLTVT.

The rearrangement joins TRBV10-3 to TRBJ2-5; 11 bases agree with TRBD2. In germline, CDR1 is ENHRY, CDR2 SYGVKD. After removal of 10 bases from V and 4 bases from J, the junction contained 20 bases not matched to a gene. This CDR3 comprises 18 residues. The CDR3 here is CASYRETGASGRRETQYF. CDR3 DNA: TGTGCCAGTTACAGGGAGACCGGGGCTAGCGGGAGGAGAGAGACCCAGTACTTC.

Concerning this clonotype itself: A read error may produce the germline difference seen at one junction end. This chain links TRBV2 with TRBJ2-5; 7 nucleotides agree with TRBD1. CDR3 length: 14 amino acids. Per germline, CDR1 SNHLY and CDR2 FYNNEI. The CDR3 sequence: CASSLRQGIETQHF. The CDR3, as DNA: TGTGCCAGCTCACTCCGACAGGGAATAGAGACCCAGCACTTC.

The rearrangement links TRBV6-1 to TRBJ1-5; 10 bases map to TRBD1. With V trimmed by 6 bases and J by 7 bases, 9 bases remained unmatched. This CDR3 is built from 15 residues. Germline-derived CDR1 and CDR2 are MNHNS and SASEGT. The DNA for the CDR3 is TGTGCCAGCAGAGCGGGACAGGGGCAAAGCCAGCCCCAGCATTTT. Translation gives CASRAGQGQSQPQHF.

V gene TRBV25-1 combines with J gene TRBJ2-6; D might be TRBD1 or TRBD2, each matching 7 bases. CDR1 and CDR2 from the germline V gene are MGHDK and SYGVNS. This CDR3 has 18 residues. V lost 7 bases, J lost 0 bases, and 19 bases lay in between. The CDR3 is CASTYPQGTTSGANVLTF. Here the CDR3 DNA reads TGTGCCAGCACTTACCCACAGGGGACTACCTCTGGGGCCAACGTCCTGACTTTC.

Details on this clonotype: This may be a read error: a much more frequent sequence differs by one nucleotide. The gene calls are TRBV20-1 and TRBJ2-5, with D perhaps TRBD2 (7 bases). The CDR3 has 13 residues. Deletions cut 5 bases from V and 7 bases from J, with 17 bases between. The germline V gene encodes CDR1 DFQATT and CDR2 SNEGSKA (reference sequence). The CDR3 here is CSAGRGGTGTQYF. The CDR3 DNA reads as TGCAGTGCTGGGAGGGGGGGCACGGGGACCCAGTACTTC.

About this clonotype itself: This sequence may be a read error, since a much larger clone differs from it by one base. CDR3 nucleotides: TGTGCCAGCAGTAGACGGGAAACGTCGGGAGATTCGCAGTATTTT. This gives the protein CASSRRETSGDSQYF. V and J are TRBV25-1 and TRBJ2-3; possible D gene TRBD2, 6 bases. The germline gives CDR1 MGHDK, CDR2 SYGVNS. The CDR3 sequence is 15 residues long.

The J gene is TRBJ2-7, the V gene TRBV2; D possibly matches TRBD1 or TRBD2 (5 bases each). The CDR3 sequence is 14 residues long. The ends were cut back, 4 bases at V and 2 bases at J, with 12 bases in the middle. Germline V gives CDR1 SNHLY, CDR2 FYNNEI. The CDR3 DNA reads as TGTGCCAGCAGTGCCGGAAGGGGACCCTACGAGCAGTACTTC. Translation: CASSAGRGPYEQYF.

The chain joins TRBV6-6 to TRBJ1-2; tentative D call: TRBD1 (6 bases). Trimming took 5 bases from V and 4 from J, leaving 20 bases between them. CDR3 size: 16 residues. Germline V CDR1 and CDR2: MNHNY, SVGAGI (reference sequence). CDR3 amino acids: CASSQTRTVNLYGYTF. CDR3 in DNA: TGTGCCAGCAGTCAAACACGGACAGTAAATCTCTATGGCTACACCTTC.

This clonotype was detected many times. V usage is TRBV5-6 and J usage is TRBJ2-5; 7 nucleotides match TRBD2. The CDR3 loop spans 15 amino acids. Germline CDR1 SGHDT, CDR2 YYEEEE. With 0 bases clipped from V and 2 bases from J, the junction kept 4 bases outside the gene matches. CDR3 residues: CASSLGLGLQETQYF. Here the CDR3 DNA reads TGTGCCAGCAGCTTGGGGTTGGGACTACAAGAGACCCAGTACTTC.

The CDR3 coding sequence is TGCAGCTTAGCGGGACATAAAGAGCAGTACTTC. It codes for CSLAGHKEQYF. The rearrangement uses TRBV29-1 and TRBJ2-7; TRBD2 matches at 8 bases. Germline assignment: CDR1 SQVTM and CDR2 ANQGSEA. The CDR3 consists of 11 residues. J was trimmed by 7 bases and V by 8 bases; bases with no gene match: 7.

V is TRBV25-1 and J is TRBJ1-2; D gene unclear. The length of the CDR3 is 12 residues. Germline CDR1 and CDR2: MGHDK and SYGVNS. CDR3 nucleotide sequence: TGTGCTAGAGATCCCGGCTCGGGGGGCTACACCTTC. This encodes CARDPGSGGYTF.

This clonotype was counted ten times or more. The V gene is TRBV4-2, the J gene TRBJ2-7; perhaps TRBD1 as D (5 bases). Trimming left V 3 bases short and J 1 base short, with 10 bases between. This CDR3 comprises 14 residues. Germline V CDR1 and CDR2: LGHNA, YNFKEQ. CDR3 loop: CASSQDPGSYEQYF. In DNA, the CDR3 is TGTGCCAGCAGCCAGGACCCAGGGTCCTACGAGCAGTACTTC.

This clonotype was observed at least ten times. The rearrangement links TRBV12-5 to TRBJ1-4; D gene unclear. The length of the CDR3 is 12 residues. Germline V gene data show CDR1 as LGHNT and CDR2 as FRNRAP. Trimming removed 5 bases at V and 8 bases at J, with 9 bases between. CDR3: CASGDTVEKLFF. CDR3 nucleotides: TGTGCTAGTGGTGATACGGTGGAAAAACTGTTTTTT.

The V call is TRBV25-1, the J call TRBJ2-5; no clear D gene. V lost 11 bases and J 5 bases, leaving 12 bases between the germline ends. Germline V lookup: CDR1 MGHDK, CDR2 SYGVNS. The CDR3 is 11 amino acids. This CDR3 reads CAWSPSETQYF. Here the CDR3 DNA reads TGTGCCTGGAGTCCCTCCGAGACCCAGTACTTC.

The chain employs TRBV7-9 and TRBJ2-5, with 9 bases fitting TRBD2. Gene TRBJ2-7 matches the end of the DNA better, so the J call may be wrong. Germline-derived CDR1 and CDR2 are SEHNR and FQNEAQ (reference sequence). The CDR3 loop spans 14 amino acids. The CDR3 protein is CASSQSVGLAEQYF. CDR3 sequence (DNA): TGTGCCAGCAGCCAATCGGTGGGACTAGCCGAGCAGTACTTC.

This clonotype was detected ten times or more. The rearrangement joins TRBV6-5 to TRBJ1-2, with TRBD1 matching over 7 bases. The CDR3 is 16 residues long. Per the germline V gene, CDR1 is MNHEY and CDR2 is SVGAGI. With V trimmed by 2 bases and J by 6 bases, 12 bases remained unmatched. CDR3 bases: TGTGCCAGCAGTTACGGCCGGGACAGCCTTCCGGATGGCTACACCTTC. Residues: CASSYGRDSLPDGYTF.